One sample yielded the 4 T cell receptor beta chains listed below, sequenced in a study of cytomegalovirus exposure and HLA in healthy donors. Profiled with immunoSEQ multiplex PCR; TCRdb holds only in-frame clones, not every one. The sample yields about 110,000 clones, roughly 88% seen once. Sequencing was done on a sample of PBMCs. The receptors here all came from a young woman in good health and CMV-seronegative.

This chain links TRBV2 with TRBJ2-7, with 12 bases lining up with TRBD2. V shed 4 bases and J 5 bases; nucleotides not matched to a gene: 6. CDR1 is SNHLY and CDR2 is FYNNEI in the germline V gene. The CDR3 has 15 residues. Here the CDR3 DNA reads TGTGCCAGCAGTGTAGCCGGACTAGCGGGGAACGAGCAGTACTTC. Translating gives CASSVAGLAGNEQYF.

The chain uses TRBV5-6 and TRBJ2-6; D may be TRBD1 (6 bases). The CDR3 is 17 residues long. In germline, CDR1 is SGHDT, CDR2 YYEEEE. The V gene lost 1 base and the J gene lost 2 bases, with 13 bases spanning the gap. Written as DNA, the CDR3 is TGTGCCAGCAGCTTGATGGGGGCGGACGCTGGGGCCAACGTCCTGACTTTC. Its protein is CASSLMGADAGANVLTF.

The chain links TRBV9 to TRBJ1-6, with a weak D call TRBD1 (5 bases). Germline V CDR1 and CDR2: SGDLS, YYNGEE. The CDR3 length is 15 residues. V lost 5 bases, J lost 4 bases, and 13 bases lay in between. The CDR3 here is CASRPTDDYNSPLHF. The CDR3, as DNA: TGTGCCAGCAGACCGACAGACGATTATAATTCACCCCTCCACTTT. Full variable domain (remainder filled in from reference TRBV9 and TRBJ1-6): DSGVTQTPKHLITATGQRVTLRCSPRSGDLSVYWYQQSLDQGLQFLIQYYNGEERAKGNILERFSAQQFPDLHSELNLSSLELGDSALYFCASRPTDDYNSPLHFGNGTRLTVT.

The chain links TRBV7-3 to TRBJ1-2, with D maybe TRBD1 (6 bases). The V end lost 4 bases, the J end lost 5 bases, and 11 bases lay between the germline ends. The CDR3 runs 13 residues. Per the germline V gene, CDR1 is SGHTA and CDR2 is FQGTGA. The CDR3 DNA reads TGTGCCAGCAGCTCCTCACAGGGTTATGGCTACACCTTC. The encoded protein is CASSSSQGYGYTF.